What follows describes a single TCR beta chain. This clonotype has ten or more counts. The specificity of this receptor is unknown. Base qualities are not provided; no much larger clone lies one nucleotide away. This entry is derived from a study of T-cell reconstitution after alpha-beta-depleted transplantation in children (dated by TCRdb to the mid-2010s). About the study as a whole: Using TCR repertoire profiling, the study quantitatively followed how T-cell immune reconstitution unfolded in children after TCRalphabeta/CD19-depleted allogeneic hematopoietic cell transplantation. What the study reported, not specific to this receptor: Apparently early alphabetaT-cell count recovery about two months after transplant reportedly relied on only several hundred rapidly expanded clones derived from non-depleted graft cells. The high TCRbeta diversity at day 60 in some patients was ascribed to recipient T cells and intrathymic progenitors that had survived conditioning. Hyperexpanded clone frequencies declined over subsequent months; after one year, T-cell counts and TCRbeta diversity were mostly attributed to newly produced T cells.

In light of the paper, this sample's time point label describes: day 60 (about 2 months) after transplantation. The treatment or condition label on this specimen signifies: allogeneic hematopoietic cell transplantation with graft depleted of TCRalphabeta T cells and CD19 B cells. Transplant recipients were children who received TCRalphabeta/CD19-depleted allogeneic hematopoietic cell grafts. Libraries were constructed by PCR. For sequencing, an Illumina HiSeq 2500 was employed. Molecular barcoding was employed in the preparation of TCR libraries, with unique molecular identifiers being used to normalize TCRbeta repertoire quantification. TCRdb reprocessing: public reads trimmed at Q25 with fastp, clones called with MiXCR, in-frame beta chains kept. CDR3 protein sequences are deduplicated, and each keeps its most common genes and DNA. In this sample the table shows fewer than 35,000 distinct CDR3 sequences, over 15% of which occur a single time. The ten largest clones capture around 35% of the sample.

Reading the germline V gene gives CDR1 SNHLY and CDR2 FYNNEI. V has 5 bases trimmed and J has 6 bases trimmed; junction bases matching no gene number 8. The CDR3 measures 16 amino acids from cysteine to phenylalanine. The DNA shown is the 48-base CDR3, in frame from base 1. This specimen consisted of PBMCs, mostly from graft donor cells, obtained 60 days after TCRalphabeta/CD19-depleted stem cell transplant. The chain joins TRBV2 to TRBJ2-2; TRBD2 agrees with 11 junctional bases. The receptor's source is a male patient aged 2 to 9 who had a stem cell transplant for acute lymphoblastic leukemia, so the T cells may come from the graft donor. The DNA sequence is TGTGCCAGCAGTAGGGGGACTAGCGGTCTTGCCGGGGAGCTGTTTTTT. This gives the protein CASSRGTSGLAGELFF. Supplemented by the reference TRBV2 and TRBJ2-2 proteins around the CDR3, the complete variable domain is EPEVTQTPSHQVTQMGQEVILRCVPISNHLYFYWYRQILGQKVEFLVSFYNNEISEKSEIFDDQFSVERPDGSNFTLKIRSTKLEDSAMYFCASSRGTSGLAGELFFGEGSRLTVL.